This T cell receptor (beta chain) was captured by sequencing in a study of shared clonotypes between healthy human individuals. General study points: Memory subsets generally showed smaller estimated richness than naive subsets did.

Losses at the gene ends were 4 bases for V and 9 bases for J; bases not matched to a gene: 8. The V gene's germline CDR1 is SGHVS and CDR2 FQNEAQ. The CDR3 is 15 residues long. In the authors' methods: ImmunoSEQ yielded junction-only sequences lacking quality scores, so filtering differed. Clones were read by immunoSEQ multiplex PCR, and TCRdb kept only the in-frame ones, dropping some. V, J and clone size reflect that table, while D and trimming were determined from the DNA. The table lists 300,000 or so clones, 74% of them singletons. In the case of this clone: The antigen is undetermined.

The chain carries TRBV7-8 and TRBJ2-1, with 11 bases lining up with TRBD2. Sequencing was carried out using memory CD4+ T cells sorted from blood. Sample subset: CD45RA-negative fraction. This TCR was recovered from a man under 40 in good health. In DNA, the CDR3 is TGTGCCAGCAGCTCCGAGGGACTAGCGGTGAGTGAGCAGTTCTTC. This codes for CASSSEGLAVSEQFF.